This entry lists 13 T cell receptor beta chains sequenced from one sample in a study of T cells in pancreatic ductal adenocarcinoma. The selected patients with pancreatic ductal adenocarcinoma had surgery but no neoadjuvant therapy. Only in-frame clones appear in the TCRdb table, and some are missing; sequencing was by immunoSEQ multiplex PCR. The profile shows 7,500 to 10,000 clones, over 85% of them singletons. Sequenced input: PBMCs. These receptors were obtained from a human donor with pancreatic ductal adenocarcinoma.

The chain is built from TRBV11-3 and TRBJ1-2; 7 bases match TRBD1. The CDR3 spans 15 residues. The ends lost 5 bases at V and 4 bases at J; junction bases unmatched: 10. Germline values: CDR1 SGHNT, CDR2 YENEEA. The DNA of the CDR3 is TGTGCCAGCAGCCCTGGGGACAGTCCCCTCTATGGCTACACCTTC. The encoded protein is CASSPGDSPLYGYTF.

V usage is TRBV7-2 and J usage is TRBJ2-7; TRBD1 aligns across 7 bases. The CDR3 sequence is 14 residues long. Looked up from germline, CDR1 is SGHTA and CDR2 is FQGNSA. Trimming took 5 bases from V and 2 from J; bases not matched to a gene: 6. The CDR3 protein is CASSARQGTYEQYF. The DNA of the CDR3 is TGTGCCAGCAGCGCTAGACAGGGTACCTACGAGCAGTACTTC.

The V and J genes are TRBV21-1 and TRBJ2-2; the D call in the table, TRBD1, was not verified against the DNA. TRBV21-1 is described as a pseudogene. This CDR3 is built from 21 residues. The CDR3 is CASSKEGRGDSTFANTGELFF. In DNA, the CDR3 is TGTGCCAGCAGCAAAGAAGGTAGGGGGGACAGCACGTTCGCGAACACCGGGGAGCTGTTTTTT.

The chain has TRBV19 and TRBJ1-2; tentative D call: TRBD1 (6 bases). The CDR3 runs to 14 residues. The V gene's germline CDR1 is LNHDA and CDR2 SQIVND (reference sequence). V dropped 6 bases and J dropped 0 bases, with 11 bases sitting between them. CDR3 in DNA: TGTGCCAGTAGGGGTGGACAGTCTAACTATGGCTACACCTTC. Encoded protein: CASRGGQSNYGYTF. The complete variable domain, with remaining parts taken from reference TRBV19 and TRBJ1-2, reads DGGITQSPKYLFRKEGQNVTLSCEQNLNHDAMYWYRQDPGQGLRLIYYSQIVNDFQKGDIAEGYSVSREKKESFPLTVTSAQKNPTAFYLCASRGGQSNYGYTFGSGTRLTVV.

V is TRBV5-4 and J is TRBJ2-3, with D possibly TRBD2 on 6 matching bases. The CDR3 is made up of 16 amino acids. The V gene lost 0 bases and the J gene lost 5 bases, with 16 bases spanning the gap. In germline, CDR1 is SGHNT, CDR2 YYREEE (reference sequence). The CDR3 DNA follows: TGTGCCAGCAGCTTGGACCACCGGGCGGGAAAAGATACGCAGTATTTT. Amino acid sequence: CASSLDHRAGKDTQYF. Looking up the rest from reference TRBV5-4 and TRBJ2-3 gives the full variable domain: ETGVTQSPTHLIKTRGQQVTLRCSSQSGHNTVSWYQQALGQGPQFIFQYYREEENGRGNFPPRFSGLQFPNYSSELNVNALELDDSALYLCASSLDHRAGKDTQYFGPGTRLTVL.

V is TRBV11-3 and J is TRBJ2-5, with D perhaps TRBD2 (5 bases). The CDR3 is 15 amino acids. The germline gives CDR1 SGHNT, CDR2 YENEEA. V was cut by 2 bases and J by 4 bases, with 14 bases left in between. CDR3 DNA: TGTGCCAGCAGCTTACGGCGGGCCGGGGTAGAGACCCAGTACTTC. Its translation: CASSLRRAGVETQYF.

The V gene is TRBV7-8, the J gene TRBJ2-1; 14 nucleotides line up with TRBD2. CDR3 length equals 17 residues. Germline loops: CDR1 SGHVS, CDR2 FQNEAQ. After removal of 1 base from V and 3 bases from J, the junction contained 2 bases not matched to a gene. CDR3 DNA: TGTGCCAGCAGCTTAGGGACTAGCGGGGGGCTCTACAATGAGCAGTTCTTC. This sequence encodes CASSLGTSGGLYNEQFF.

The rearrangement uses TRBV2 and TRBJ2-2, with unresolved D. The CDR3 runs 11 residues. Deletions cut 10 bases from V and 6 bases from J, with 9 bases between. From germline, CDR1 is SNHLY and CDR2 FYNNEI. CDR3 sequence (DNA): TGTGCCACCAATCCGGCCGGGGAGCTGTTTTTT. As protein: CATNPAGELFF.

The rearrangement joins TRBV7-2 to TRBJ2-6; D uncertain. The CDR3 totals 16 residues. Germline CDR1 and CDR2: SGHTA and FQGNSA. Trimming took off 5 bases at V and 1 base at J, with 12 bases between the two ends. The CDR3 DNA reads TGTGCCAGCAGCCCCGACTCCGGTTCTGGGGCCAACGTCCTGACTTTC. This translates into CASSPDSGSGANVLTF.

On this clone itself: The junction departs from germline at one end; a sequencing error may be responsible. The chain combines TRBV15 with TRBJ2-1; 9 bases match TRBD2. CDR1 LNHNV and CDR2 YYDKDF come from the germline V gene (reference sequence). The CDR3 covers 15 residues. CDR3 sequence: CATSSAGGSYNEQLF. The CDR3 DNA reads as TGTGCCACCAGCTCGGCGGGGGGGTCCTACAATGAGCAGCTCTTC.

This sequence joins TRBV6-1 and TRBJ2-3; D is possibly TRBD2 (5 bases). The V gene's germline CDR1 is MNHNS and CDR2 SASEGT. V shed 6 bases and J shed 5 bases, with 15 bases lying between them. CDR3 length: 14 residues. CDR3 sequence (DNA): TGTGCCAGCAGGGCGGGCAGGCATGGAGATACGCAGTATTTT. Protein: CASRAGRHGDTQYF.

The chain uses TRBV27 and TRBJ2-7, with D possibly being TRBD1 (6 bases). The germline CDR1 and CDR2 sequences are MNHEY and SMNVEV (reference sequence). CDR3 size: 13 residues. Between the trimmed V and J ends, which lost 3 bases and 6 bases, there was a span of 12 bases. CDR3 amino acids: CASSFDRLSEQYF. The CDR3 nucleotides are TGTGCCAGCAGTTTTGACAGGCTTTCCGAGCAGTACTTC.

The rearrangement links TRBV7-8 to TRBJ2-7, with 9 positions matching TRBD2. This CDR3 is 16 amino acids long. In germline, CDR1 is SGHVS, CDR2 FQNEAQ. J was trimmed by 4 bases and V by 5 bases; bases with no gene match: 12. The CDR3 bases are TGTGCCAGCAGCCCCATTAGCGGGGGCCCCAGATACGAGCAGTACTTC. Translation: CASSPISGGPRYEQYF.